This T cell receptor (beta chain) was identified in a study of blood T cell repertoires in COVID-19. Whole-study context: Samples taken during acute and convalescent COVID-19 were collected in the United States, Italy and Spain.

The V gene's germline CDR1 is LGHDT and CDR2 YNNKEL (reference sequence). V dropped 4 bases and J dropped 0; count of bases not matched to a gene: 5. The CDR3 length is 16 residues. Original data processing: Estimated nucleated cell counts came from reference gene primer amplification. Using immunoSEQ multiplex PCR, the repertoire was profiled, and TCRdb retains in-frame clones only, with some absent. V and J calls plus clone size are reproduced from that table; the DNA served to infer D and trimming. Among about 200,000 clones listed, around 85% were seen once. Sequencing used peripheral blood. This TCR derives from a person in their 70s with COVID-19, enrolled during active disease. V and J are TRBV3-1 (or the pseudogene TRBV3-2) and TRBJ1-2; 10 bases match TRBD1. CDR3 sequence reads: CASSLGGQGANYGYTF. The CDR3 nucleotides are TGTGCCAGCAGCCTTGGAGGACAGGGGGCTAACTATGGCTACACCTTC.